A selection of T cell receptor beta chains follows, all from one sample in a study of spatial heterogeneity in lung cancer. TCRdb used MiXCR to reprocess the 5' RACE reads, holding one entry per CDR3 protein. The sample includes roughly 8,000 distinct CDR3 sequences, 4.5% to 6% seen only once; the top ten take 30% to 45%. Specimen: PBMCs, collected at surgery. Every receptor here comes from a male donor with early-stage non-small cell lung cancer. Both conserved end residues are part of each CDR3. The order of the fields is V gene, CDR3 protein.

TRBV29-1	CSVEALTGEDGYTF
TRBV6-2/TRBV6-3	CASSPRGGRSYEQYF
TRBV20-1	CSARSNVAGVSYEQYF
TRBV25-1	CASSEYGKGGYTQYF
TRBV10-1	CASSGSHGALEAFF
TRBV5-6	CASSQDYYEQYF
TRBV5-1	CASSQAGGSTDTQYF
TRBV5-5	CASRPPGQGFYEQYF
TRBV2	CASRPGQGREGSDTQYF
TRBV25-1	CASKMGWNTEAFF
TRBV5-1	CASSLGDNSPLHF
TRBV19	CASSKTSGELFF
TRBV9	CASSVRQSYGYTF
TRBV5-4	CASSRDTAGGIQYF
TRBV29-1	CSARSSGNTIYF
TRBV7-9	CASSSTSYTASYGYTF
TRBV29-1	CSVEVRYEQYF
TRBV29-1	CSVEDSPFF
TRBV5-1	CASSMARTEGDGYTF
TRBV6-5	CASSDRWETQYF
TRBV5-1	CASSLGTSGGSTDTQYF
TRBV7-9	CASSPPGVAATYEQYF
TRBV28	CASSVWGGEGDGPLTFF
TRBV28	CASSSAGTGLGHF
TRBV27	CASSLSLSYEQYF
TRBV27	CASALDFNYEQYF
TRBV10-3	CAIKQDDFYEQYF
TRBV3-1	CASSQSQGNNNSPLHF
TRBV19	CASSIGGSRETQYF
TRBV6-1	CASSELGGYGSPLHF
TRBV18	CASSLYYTTGNSPLHF
TRBV27	CASSSRGQSSYEQYF
TRBV12-3/TRBV12-4	CASRPRLGRTGELFF
TRBV6-6	CASSYTTDTQYF